Listed below are T cell receptor beta chains from one sample, sequenced in a study of blood T cell repertoires in COVID-19. Method: immunoSEQ multiplex PCR; TCRdb's copy keeps in-frame clones and lacks some. The sample records around 130,000 clones, 65% to 80% being singletons. The sample taken for sequencing was peripheral blood. The receptors stem from a man in his fifties with acute or convalescent COVID-19. Both conserved end residues are part of each CDR3. Each record gives: clone size, J gene, V gene, D gene, CDR3 DNA, CDR3 protein. A D gene is named only where the DNA matches it firmly. Clone size is not always given. Where it is, it says once, few, many or a class for expanded clones.

NA | TRBJ1-2 | TRBV5-6 | TRBD1 | TGTGCCAGCAGCTTGACACAGGGGGGCGGAGGCTACACCTTC | CASSLTQGGGGYTF
few | TRBJ1-4 | TRBV2 | NA | TGTGCCAGCAGGGTCACAGGAAATCGGAATGAAAAACTGTTTTTT | CASRVTGNRNEKLFF
few | TRBJ1-2 | TRBV28 | NA | TGTGCCACTACCGAGGGCTACGGCTACACCTTC | CATTEGYGYTF
NA | TRBJ2-3 | TRBV5-4 | NA | TGTGCCAGCAGCTTGGAAGCGGCCACAGATACGCAGTATTTT | CASSLEAATDTQYF
NA | TRBJ2-3 | TRBV15 | TRBD1 | TGTGCCACCAGCAGGGGGGACAGGGTAACAACAGATACGCAGTATTTT | CATSRGDRVTTDTQYF
NA | TRBJ2-5 | TRBV27 | TRBD1 | TGTGCCAGCAGTTCTAGCCCCCGGAAGAGGACAGGGCTACAAGAGACCCAGTACTTC | CASSSSPRKRTGLQETQYF
NA | TRBJ2-5 | TRBV2 | TRBD1 | TGTGCCAGCAGTGATAGGGACAGCAGAGAAGAGACCCAGTACTTC | CASSDRDSREETQYF
NA | TRBJ2-7 | TRBV2 | TRBD1 | TGTGCCAGCAGTGAAAGGCGACAGGGAGTGGAAGAGCAGTACTTC | CASSERRQGVEEQYF
NA | TRBJ1-1 | TRBV2 | NA | TGTGCCAGCAGTTACAGTATGAACACTGAAGCTTTCTTT | CASSYSMNTEAFF
NA | TRBJ2-1 | TRBV7-3 | TRBD1 | TGTGCCAGCAGCTTAATCTCTGGGGGACAGGCCGACAATGAGCAGTTCTTC | CASSLISGGQADNEQFF
NA | TRBJ1-2 | TRBV11-2 | NA | TGTGCCAGCAGCTCCATAGCGGCATTTCAGGGCTACACCTTC | CASSSIAAFQGYTF
NA | TRBJ2-7 | TRBV7-2 | NA | TGTGCCAGCAGCTGGGCGGGGTCCTACGAGCAGTACTTC | CASSWAGSYEQYF
NA | TRBJ1-1 | TRBV30 | NA | TGTGCCGGGACCTCAGGGAACACTGAAGCTTTCTTT | CAGTSGNTEAFF
NA | TRBJ1-2 | TRBV6-2/TRBV6-3 | NA | TGTGCCAGCAGTTATCCCGGACAGTTCTATGGCTACACCTTC | CASSYPGQFYGYTF
NA | TRBJ2-1 | TRBV11-2 | NA | TGTGCCAGCAGCCGCAGGGGCAATGAGCAGTTCTTC | CASSRRGNEQFF
NA | TRBJ2-1 | TRBV10-2 | TRBD2 | TGCGCCAGCATCCGAGGGACTAACTACAATGAGCAGTTCTTC | CASIRGTNYNEQFF
once | TRBJ2-3 | TRBV18 | NA | TGTGCCAGCTCACTCACGCAGGGCGTTATAGATACGCAGTATTTT | CASSLTQGVIDTQYF
NA | TRBJ1-5 | TRBV6-5 | TRBD1 | TGTGCCAGCAGTTTGCAGGGGGTAAACAATCAGCCCCAGCATTTT | CASSLQGVNNQPQHF
few | TRBJ2-5 | TRBV7-9 | TRBD1 | TGTGCCAGCAGCCCGTGGGACAGTCAAGAGACCCAGTACTTC | CASSPWDSQETQYF
NA | TRBJ2-1 | TRBV6-2/TRBV6-3 | TRBD2 | TGTGCCAGCAGTTACAGCGGACTAGCGGGGGGGCGCCCCCGGGATGAGCAGTTCTTC | CASSYSGLAGGRPRDEQFF
NA | TRBJ1-5 | TRBV28 | NA | TGTGCCAGCAGTTTTAGGCAGGGGAGCCAGCCCCAGCATTTT | CASSFRQGSQPQHF
NA | TRBJ2-2 | TRBV24-1 | TRBD1 | TGTGCCACCAGTGACTCTGGACAGGGCTTCGCCGGGGAGCTGTTTTTT | CATSDSGQGFAGELFF
NA | TRBJ2-1 | TRBV9 | NA | TGTGCCAGCAGCGTGGCCGGGAGAGACAATGAGCAGTTCTTC | CASSVAGRDNEQFF
NA | TRBJ2-2 | TRBV5-1 | NA | TGCGCCAGCAGCCCTAGCGGACAGGGATACACCTGGGAGCTGTTTTTT | CASSPSGQGYTWELFF
NA | TRBJ2-1 | TRBV12-5 | NA | TGTGCTAGTGGTCTCGGGGTGGGTGGTGAGCAGTTCTTC | CASGLGVGGEQFF
NA | TRBJ1-1 | TRBV5-4 | NA | TGTGCCAGCAGCGGCTTCCAGGGAACTGAAGCTTTCTTT | CASSGFQGTEAFF
NA | TRBJ2-7 | TRBV7-9 | TRBD2 | TGTGCCAGCAGCCCGGGACTACCAGTCCACGAGCAGTACTTC | CASSPGLPVHEQYF
NA | TRBJ2-1 | TRBV19 | NA | TGTGCCAGTAGTGGGGAGGGCAGGGGGCCAAATGAGCAGTTCTTC | CASSGEGRGPNEQFF